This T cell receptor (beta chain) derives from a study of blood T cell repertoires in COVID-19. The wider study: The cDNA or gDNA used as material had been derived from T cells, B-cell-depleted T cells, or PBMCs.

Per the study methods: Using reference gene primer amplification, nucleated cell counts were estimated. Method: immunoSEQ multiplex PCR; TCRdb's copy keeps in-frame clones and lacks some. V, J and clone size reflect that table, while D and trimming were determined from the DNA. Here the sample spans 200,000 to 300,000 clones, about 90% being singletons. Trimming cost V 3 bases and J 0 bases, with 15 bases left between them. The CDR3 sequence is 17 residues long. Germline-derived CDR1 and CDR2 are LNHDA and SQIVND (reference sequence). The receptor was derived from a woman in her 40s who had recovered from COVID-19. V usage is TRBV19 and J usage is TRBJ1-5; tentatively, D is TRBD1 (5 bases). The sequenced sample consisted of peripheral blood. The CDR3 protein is CASSIKGAGHSNQPQHF. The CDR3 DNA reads TGTGCCAGTAGTATCAAAGGGGCCGGCCATAGCAATCAGCCCCAGCATTTT.